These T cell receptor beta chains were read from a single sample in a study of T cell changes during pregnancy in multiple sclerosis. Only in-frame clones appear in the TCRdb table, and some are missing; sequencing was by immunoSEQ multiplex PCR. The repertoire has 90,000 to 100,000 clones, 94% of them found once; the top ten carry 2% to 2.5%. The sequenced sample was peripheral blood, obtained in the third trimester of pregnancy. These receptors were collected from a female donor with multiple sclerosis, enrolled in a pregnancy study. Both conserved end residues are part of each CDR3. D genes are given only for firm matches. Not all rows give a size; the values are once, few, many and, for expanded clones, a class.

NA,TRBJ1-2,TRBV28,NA,CASSLREVLGSYGYTF,TGTGCCAGCAGTTTAAGGGAGGTGTTAGGGTCCTATGGCTACACCTTC
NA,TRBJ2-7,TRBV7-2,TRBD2,CASSLNPPSGGHEQYF,TGTGCCAGCAGCTTAAATCCCCCCTCGGGAGGCCACGAGCAGTACTTC
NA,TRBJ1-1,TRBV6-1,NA,CASSDGRENTEAFF,TGTGCCAGCAGTGACGGCAGGGAGAACACTGAAGCTTTCTTT
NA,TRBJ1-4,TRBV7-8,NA,CASSLSAGNEKLFF,TGTGCCAGCAGCTTAAGTGCCGGTAATGAAAAACTGTTTTTT
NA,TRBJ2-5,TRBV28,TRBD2,CASSSGLARKTQYF,TGTGCCAGCAGTTCGGGACTAGCAAGGAAGACCCAGTACTTC
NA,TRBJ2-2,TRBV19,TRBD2,CASSMGTSGRITGELFF,TGTGCCAGTAGTATGGGTACTAGCGGGAGGATCACCGGGGAGCTGTTTTTT
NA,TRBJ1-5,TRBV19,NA,CASSLQGYSNQPQHF,TGTGCCAGTAGTCTACAGGGCTATAGCAATCAGCCCCAGCATTTT
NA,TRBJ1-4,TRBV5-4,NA,CASSSPVRAHGLFF,TGTGCCAGCAGCTCCCCCGTGCGGGCACACGGACTGTTTTTT
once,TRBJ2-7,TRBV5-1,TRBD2,CASSSTGTSDSYEQYF,TGCGCCAGCAGCTCCACTGGGACTAGCGACTCCTACGAGCAGTACTTC
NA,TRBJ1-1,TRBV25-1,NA,CASRETGARHTEAFF,TGTGCCAGCAGGGAGACAGGAGCTCGGCACACTGAAGCTTTCTTT
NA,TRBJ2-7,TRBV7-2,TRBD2,CASSPPGLAGYEQYF,TGTGCCAGCAGCCCTCCGGGACTAGCGGGATACGAGCAGTACTTC
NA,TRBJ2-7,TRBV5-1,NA,CASSFPGVQYEQYF,TGCGCCAGCAGCTTTCCCGGGGTACAATACGAGCAGTACTTC
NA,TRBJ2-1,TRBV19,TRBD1,CASRLATGSSYNEQFF,TGTGCCAGCCGACTGGCGACAGGGAGCTCCTACAATGAGCAGTTCTTC
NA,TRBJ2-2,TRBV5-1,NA,CASAGEGSYTGELFF,TGCGCCAGCGCCGGAGAGGGTTCGTACACCGGGGAGCTGTTTTTT
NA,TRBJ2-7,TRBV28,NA,CASSFGNIYEQYF,TGTGCCAGCAGTTTTGGCAATATCTACGAGCAGTACTTC
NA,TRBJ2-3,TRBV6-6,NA,CASTSSVSTDTQYF,TGTGCCAGCACCTCTAGCGTCAGCACAGATACGCAGTATTTT
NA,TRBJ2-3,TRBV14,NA,CASSQDRRSTDTQYF,TGTGCCAGCAGCCAAGATCGGAGGAGCACAGATACGCAGTATTTT
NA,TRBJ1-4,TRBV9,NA,CASSETGIATNEKLFF,TGTGCCAGCAGCGAAACAGGGATCGCAACTAATGAAAAACTGTTTTTT
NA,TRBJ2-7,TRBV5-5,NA,CASSLVGLRSEQYF,TGTGCCAGCAGCTTGGTGGGGCTCAGAAGCGAGCAGTACTTC
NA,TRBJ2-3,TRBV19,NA,CATSDRTSTDTQYF,TGTGCCACCTCTGACAGAACTAGCACAGATACGCAGTATTTT
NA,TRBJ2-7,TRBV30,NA,CALGHENSYEQYF,TGTGCATTGGGGCATGAGAACTCCTACGAGCAGTACTTC
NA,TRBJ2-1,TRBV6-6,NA,CASIEGSSFNEQFF,TGTGCCAGCATAGAGGGCTCTAGTTTCAATGAGCAGTTCTTC
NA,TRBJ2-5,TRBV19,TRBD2,CASSELAGAQETQYF,TGTGCCAGTAGTGAACTAGCGGGAGCCCAAGAGACCCAGTACTTC
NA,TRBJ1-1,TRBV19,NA,CASSTQAFAEAFF,TGTGCCAGTAGTACCCAGGCTTTCGCTGAAGCTTTCTTT
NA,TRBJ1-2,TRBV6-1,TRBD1,CASIDLGQIYGYTF,TGTGCCAGCATCGATTTGGGACAGATCTATGGCTACACCTTC
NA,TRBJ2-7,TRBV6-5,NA,CASSPAGSYEQYF,TGTGCCAGCAGTCCCGCGGGGTCCTACGAGCAGTACTTC
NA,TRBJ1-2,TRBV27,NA,CASSLLPQAGRLYGYTF,TGTGCCAGCAGTTTATTGCCCCAGGCAGGGCGCCTCTATGGCTACACCTTC
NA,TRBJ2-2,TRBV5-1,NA,CASSITGELFF,TGCGCCAGCAGTATCACCGGGGAGCTGTTTTTT
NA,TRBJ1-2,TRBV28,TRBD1,CASSEWGTGDTNYGYTF,TGTGCCAGCAGTGAATGGGGGACAGGGGATACCAACTATGGCTACACCTTC
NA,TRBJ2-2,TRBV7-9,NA,CASSLASSTGELFF,TGTGCCAGCAGCTTAGCTAGCAGCACCGGGGAGCTGTTTTTT
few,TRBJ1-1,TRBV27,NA,CASRRQGGMNTEAFF,TGTGCCAGCAGGAGGCAGGGTGGGATGAACACTGAAGCTTTCTTT
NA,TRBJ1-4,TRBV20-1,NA,CSGGSGEKLFF,TGCAGTGGAGGAAGCGGTGAAAAACTGTTTTTT
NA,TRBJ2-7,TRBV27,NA,CASSSDFSYEQYF,TGTGCCAGCAGTTCGGACTTTTCCTACGAGCAGTACTTC
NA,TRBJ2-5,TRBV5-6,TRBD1,CASSTLGGQGARETQYF,TGTGCCAGCAGCACCTTGGGTGGACAGGGGGCTCGTGAGACCCAGTACTTC
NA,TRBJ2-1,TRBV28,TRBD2,CASSPGLAGGLLFPNEQFF,TGTGCCAGCAGTCCCGGACTAGCGGGAGGCCTACTGTTCCCCAATGAGCAGTTCTTC
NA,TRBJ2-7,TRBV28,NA,CASSLEGEGRYEQYF,TGTGCCAGCAGTTTGGAGGGGGAGGGCCGCTACGAGCAGTACTTC
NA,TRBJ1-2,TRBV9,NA,CASSVGSGVDGYTF,TGTGCCAGCAGCGTAGGATCAGGGGTTGATGGCTACACCTTC
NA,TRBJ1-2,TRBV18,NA,CASSPRATDGYTF,TGTGCCAGCTCACCGAGAGCGACGGATGGCTACACCTTC
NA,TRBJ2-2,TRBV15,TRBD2,CATSISGSGTGELFF,TGTGCCACCAGCATTAGCGGGAGCGGGACCGGGGAGCTGTTTTTT
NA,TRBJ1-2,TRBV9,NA,CASSVALRVTDSYGYTF,TGTGCCAGCAGCGTAGCCCTCAGGGTCACCGACTCTTATGGCTACACCTTC
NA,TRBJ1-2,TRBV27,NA,CASSLSLGYGYTF,TGTGCCAGCAGTTTGTCGCTCGGCTATGGCTACACCTTC
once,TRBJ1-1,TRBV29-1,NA,CSVDEGENTEAFF,TGCAGCGTTGATGAGGGGGAGAACACTGAAGCTTTCTTT
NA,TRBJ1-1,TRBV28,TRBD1,CASSTPQGGNTEAFF,TGTGCCAGCAGTACTCCACAGGGGGGGAACACTGAAGCTTTCTTT
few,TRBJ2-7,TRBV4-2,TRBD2,CASSQAQLAGFEQYF,TGTGCCAGCAGCCAAGCCCAACTAGCGGGATTCGAGCAGTACTTC